A selection of T cell receptor beta chains follows, all from one sample in a study of somatic mutations in cytotoxic T cells in rheumatoid arthritis. Method: immunoSEQ multiplex PCR; TCRdb's copy keeps in-frame clones and lacks some. The data hold approximately 8,700 clones, with about 80% observed a single time. Sequenced input: CD8+ T cells sorted from blood. The receptors were gathered from a woman aged 45-65 years in good health. The CDR3 runs from the conserved cysteine through the conserved F or W. Fields, in order: J gene, D gene, V gene, CDR3 protein. D genes are given only for firm matches.

j_gene: TRBJ2-1
d_gene: TRBD2
v_gene: TRBV28
CDR3aa: CASTAGGAVNGNEQFF

j_gene: TRBJ1-1
d_gene: .
v_gene: TRBV6-1
CDR3aa: CASGRAATEAFF

j_gene: TRBJ2-1
d_gene: TRBD2
v_gene: TRBV5-4
CDR3aa: CASSTTSGVNEQFF

j_gene: TRBJ2-7
d_gene: .
v_gene: TRBV5-4
CDR3aa: CASGHRGDSYEQYF

j_gene: TRBJ2-3
d_gene: TRBD2
v_gene: TRBV14
CDR3aa: CASSHLGLAEDTQYF

j_gene: TRBJ2-5
d_gene: TRBD1
v_gene: TRBV14
CDR3aa: CASSQAEGAETQYF

j_gene: TRBJ2-3
d_gene: TRBD1
v_gene: TRBV4-1
CDR3aa: CASSQEGQGAIAGGTDTQYF

j_gene: TRBJ2-7
d_gene: TRBD1
v_gene: TRBV19
CDR3aa: CASKTGTGSSYEQYF

j_gene: TRBJ2-3
d_gene: TRBD1
v_gene: TRBV28
CDR3aa: CASSLGTGTVDTQYF

j_gene: TRBJ1-2
d_gene: TRBD1
v_gene: TRBV7-9
CDR3aa: CASSQPGGFGYTF

j_gene: TRBJ2-3
d_gene: TRBD2
v_gene: TRBV5-4
CDR3aa: CASSSGGNTQYF

j_gene: TRBJ2-2
d_gene: TRBD1
v_gene: TRBV29-1
CDR3aa: CSVAVPGGTGELFF

j_gene: TRBJ2-7
d_gene: .
v_gene: TRBV7-5
CDR3aa: CARSSKTNTADWGYRYEQYF

j_gene: TRBJ2-3
d_gene: TRBD1
v_gene: TRBV29-1
CDR3aa: CSGEDRNTDTQYF

j_gene: TRBJ1-1
d_gene: .
v_gene: TRBV4-2
CDR3aa: CASSQILDSLNTEAFF

j_gene: TRBJ2-7
d_gene: TRBD1
v_gene: TRBV5-7
CDR3aa: CASSVAFRGQGSYEQYF

j_gene: TRBJ2-7
d_gene: TRBD2
v_gene: TRBV18
CDR3aa: CASSPGSGATYEQYF

j_gene: TRBJ1-1
d_gene: .
v_gene: TRBV27
CDR3aa: CASSQQKLNTEAFF

j_gene: TRBJ2-7
d_gene: TRBD2
v_gene: TRBV5-6
CDR3aa: CASSSETMGGSSYEQYF

j_gene: TRBJ1-1
d_gene: .
v_gene: TRBV4-1
CDR3aa: CASSLEAGNTEAFF

j_gene: TRBJ2-1
d_gene: .
v_gene: TRBV7-8
CDR3aa: CASSSLPGQGTSGSYNEQFF

j_gene: TRBJ2-7
d_gene: .
v_gene: TRBV2
CDR3aa: CASSEGAHVYEQYF

j_gene: TRBJ1-2
d_gene: TRBD1
v_gene: TRBV2
CDR3aa: CASRTGTEALNYGYTF

j_gene: TRBJ1-2
d_gene: .
v_gene: TRBV10-3
CDR3aa: CAISESSPVYGYTF

j_gene: TRBJ1-4
d_gene: .
v_gene: TRBV10-1
CDR3aa: CASSGYNTGRGATNEKLFF

j_gene: TRBJ2-7
d_gene: .
v_gene: TRBV4-2
CDR3aa: CASSQGWQGNYEQYF

j_gene: TRBJ2-7
d_gene: TRBD1
v_gene: TRBV7-9
CDR3aa: CASSSGQAASYEQYF

j_gene: TRBJ1-1
d_gene: .
v_gene: TRBV13
CDR3aa: CASSLATYTEAFF

j_gene: TRBJ1-1
d_gene: .
v_gene: TRBV29-1
CDR3aa: CSVELATSTEAFF

j_gene: TRBJ2-7
d_gene: TRBD1
v_gene: TRBV28
CDR3aa: CASSSWGTGVYEQYF

j_gene: TRBJ1-3
d_gene: TRBD1
v_gene: TRBV2
CDR3aa: CASSELGQGSGNTIYF

j_gene: TRBJ2-7
d_gene: TRBD1
v_gene: TRBV10-3
CDR3aa: CAVTGREGARSEQYF

j_gene: TRBJ1-5
d_gene: .
v_gene: TRBV30
CDR3aa: CAWSVGGGSGKLRGNQPQHF

j_gene: TRBJ2-5
d_gene: .
v_gene: TRBV5-6
CDR3aa: CASSPRGGQNTETQYF

j_gene: TRBJ2-7
d_gene: .
v_gene: TRBV2
CDR3aa: CASSASRRGHSYEQYF

j_gene: TRBJ2-7
d_gene: TRBD1
v_gene: TRBV27
CDR3aa: CASSPGTGGYEQYF